These T cell receptor beta chains were read from a single sample in a study of blood T cell repertoires in COVID-19. The table came from immunoSEQ multiplex PCR; TCRdb's copy has only in-frame clones and leaves some out. The table has 130,000 to 150,000 clones, about 86% seen once. The sequenced material came from PBMCs or T cells enriched from blood (not recorded which). These receptor sequences come from a man between 45 and 60 years old who had recovered from COVID-19. Both conserved end residues are part of each CDR3. Fields, in order: CDR3 protein, CDR3 DNA, J gene, clone size, D gene, V gene. The D gene is left open where the match is weak. Rows may omit the clone size; those that give it use once, few, many or a size class.

CDR3aa: CASSNRPGLGYEQFF
CDR3nt: TGTGCCAGCAGCAACCGCCCGGGACTAGGATACGAGCAGTTCTTC
j_gene: TRBJ2-1
abundance: NA
d_gene: TRBD2
v_gene: TRBV5-5

CDR3aa: CSVEDDSSYEQYF
CDR3nt: TGCAGCGTTGAAGACGATAGCTCCTACGAGCAGTACTTC
j_gene: TRBJ2-7
abundance: NA
d_gene: NA
v_gene: TRBV29-1

CDR3aa: CASSQDRQGGQPQHF
CDR3nt: TGTGCCAGCAGCCAAGACAGACAGGGAGGACAGCCCCAGCATTTT
j_gene: TRBJ1-5
abundance: NA
d_gene: TRBD1
v_gene: TRBV3-1/TRBV3-2

CDR3aa: CASSRGGTGELFF
CDR3nt: TGCGCCAGCAGCCGGGGTGGGACCGGGGAGCTGTTTTTT
j_gene: TRBJ2-2
abundance: NA
d_gene: NA
v_gene: TRBV5-1

CDR3aa: CASSLVQGTNYGYTF
CDR3nt: TGTGCCAGCAGCTTAGTGCAGGGGACCAACTATGGCTACACCTTC
j_gene: TRBJ1-2
abundance: few
d_gene: NA
v_gene: TRBV7-9

CDR3aa: CASSLMTGTSTDTQYF
CDR3nt: TGCGCCAGCAGCTTAATGACAGGGACTAGCACAGATACGCAGTATTTT
j_gene: TRBJ2-3
abundance: medium-sized
d_gene: NA
v_gene: TRBV5-1

CDR3aa: CASSRTDNTEAFF
CDR3nt: TGCGCCAGCAGCAGGACAGATAACACTGAAGCTTTCTTT
j_gene: TRBJ1-1
abundance: NA
d_gene: NA
v_gene: TRBV5-1

CDR3aa: CASSLRRSSYNSPLHF
CDR3nt: TGTGCCAGCAGTTTAAGGAGGAGCTCCTATAATTCACCCCTCCACTTT
j_gene: TRBJ1-6
abundance: few
d_gene: NA
v_gene: TRBV28

CDR3aa: CASSFGGSNTEAFF
CDR3nt: TGTGCCAGCAGCTTTGGGGGCTCGAACACTGAAGCTTTCTTT
j_gene: TRBJ1-1
abundance: NA
d_gene: NA
v_gene: TRBV5-4

CDR3aa: CASSLGQGPDTQYF
CDR3nt: TGCGCCAGCAGCTTGGGACAGGGCCCAGATACGCAGTATTTT
j_gene: TRBJ2-3
abundance: NA
d_gene: TRBD1
v_gene: TRBV5-1

CDR3aa: CASSTGTDEKLFF
CDR3nt: TGTGCCAGCAGCACCGGGACAGATGAAAAACTGTTTTTT
j_gene: TRBJ1-4
abundance: NA
d_gene: TRBD1
v_gene: TRBV9

CDR3aa: CASSLAGAEQYF
CDR3nt: TGTGCCAGCTCGCTTGCCGGAGCCGAGCAGTACTTC
j_gene: TRBJ2-7
abundance: NA
d_gene: NA
v_gene: TRBV18

CDR3aa: CASSLELVNSPLHF
CDR3nt: TGTGCCAGCAGCTTGGAGCTCGTAAATTCACCCCTCCACTTT
j_gene: TRBJ1-6
abundance: once
d_gene: NA
v_gene: TRBV5-8

CDR3aa: CAWRTGRVTEAFF
CDR3nt: TGTGCCTGGAGAACAGGGAGGGTGACTGAAGCTTTCTTT
j_gene: TRBJ1-1
abundance: NA
d_gene: NA
v_gene: TRBV30

CDR3aa: CASSRGGEETQYF
CDR3nt: TGTGCCAGCAGCCGGGGGGGGGAAGAGACCCAGTACTTC
j_gene: TRBJ2-5
abundance: NA
d_gene: TRBD2
v_gene: TRBV14

CDR3aa: CASSYRDRTTSNYGYTF
CDR3nt: TGTGCCAGCAGCTACCGGGACAGGACCACTTCTAACTATGGCTACACCTTC
j_gene: TRBJ1-2
abundance: NA
d_gene: TRBD1
v_gene: TRBV7-9

CDR3aa: CASRQEGGPNTGELFF
CDR3nt: TGCGCCAGCAGGCAGGAGGGCGGTCCGAACACCGGGGAGCTGTTTTTT
j_gene: TRBJ2-2
abundance: NA
d_gene: NA
v_gene: TRBV5-1

CDR3aa: CASSDSNQETQYF
CDR3nt: TGTGCCAGCTCAGACTCTAACCAAGAGACCCAGTACTTC
j_gene: TRBJ2-5
abundance: NA
d_gene: NA
v_gene: TRBV18

CDR3aa: CASSYGTGVNEQYF
CDR3nt: TGTGCCAGCAGTTACGGGACAGGGGTGAACGAGCAGTACTTC
j_gene: TRBJ2-7
abundance: NA
d_gene: TRBD1
v_gene: TRBV27

CDR3aa: CASREQGGRGAYEQYF
CDR3nt: TGCGCCAGCAGGGAACAAGGGGGCAGGGGGGCCTACGAGCAGTACTTC
j_gene: TRBJ2-7
abundance: once
d_gene: NA
v_gene: TRBV5-1

CDR3aa: CASSFIAIAEAFF
CDR3nt: TGTGCCAGCAGCTTTATAGCTATCGCTGAAGCTTTCTTT
j_gene: TRBJ1-1
abundance: NA
d_gene: NA
v_gene: TRBV7-2

CDR3aa: CASSYQNTEAFF
CDR3nt: TGTGCCAGCAGCTATCAGAACACTGAAGCTTTCTTT
j_gene: TRBJ1-1
abundance: NA
d_gene: NA
v_gene: TRBV28

CDR3aa: CASSLPGWTEAFF
CDR3nt: TGTGCCAGCAGTTTACCGGGATGGACTGAAGCTTTCTTT
j_gene: TRBJ1-1
abundance: few
d_gene: NA
v_gene: TRBV28

CDR3aa: CASSMSSGGAQETQYF
CDR3nt: TGTGCCAGTAGTATGTCTAGCGGGGGAGCTCAAGAGACCCAGTACTTC
j_gene: TRBJ2-5
abundance: NA
d_gene: TRBD2
v_gene: TRBV19

CDR3aa: CASSDTGQGNEQFF
CDR3nt: TGTGCCAGCAGTGACACCGGACAGGGCAATGAGCAGTTCTTC
j_gene: TRBJ2-1
abundance: NA
d_gene: TRBD1
v_gene: TRBV6-4

CDR3aa: CASSTALSNEKLFF
CDR3nt: TGTGCCAGCAGTACAGCACTTTCTAATGAAAAACTGTTTTTT
j_gene: TRBJ1-4
abundance: once
d_gene: NA
v_gene: TRBV2

CDR3aa: CASCQGRMNTEAFF
CDR3nt: TGTGCCAGCTGCCAAGGGAGAATGAACACTGAAGCTTTCTTT
j_gene: TRBJ1-1
abundance: NA
d_gene: NA
v_gene: TRBV6-5

CDR3aa: CASSHSLAGGNEQFF
CDR3nt: TGTGCCAGCAGCCACTCACTAGCGGGTGGGAATGAGCAGTTCTTC
j_gene: TRBJ2-1
abundance: NA
d_gene: TRBD2
v_gene: TRBV4-2

CDR3aa: CASRAGTGAYEQYF
CDR3nt: TGCGCCAGCAGAGCGGGGACAGGGGCCTACGAGCAGTACTTC
j_gene: TRBJ2-7
abundance: few
d_gene: TRBD1
v_gene: TRBV10-2

CDR3aa: CASSQSGLGQPTSNQPQHF
CDR3nt: TGCGCCAGCAGTCAATCCGGATTGGGACAGCCCACTAGCAATCAGCCCCAGCATTTT
j_gene: TRBJ1-5
abundance: NA
d_gene: TRBD1
v_gene: TRBV23-1

CDR3aa: CASSIDRTAAYGYTF
CDR3nt: TGTGCCAGTAGTATAGATCGGACAGCCGCCTATGGCTACACCTTC
j_gene: TRBJ1-2
abundance: few
d_gene: NA
v_gene: TRBV19

CDR3aa: CASSAAGTGSHEQYF
CDR3nt: TGTGCCAGCAGCGCCGCCGGGACAGGGTCCCACGAGCAGTACTTC
j_gene: TRBJ2-7
abundance: NA
d_gene: TRBD1
v_gene: TRBV9

CDR3aa: CASSQKRTGGEQYF
CDR3nt: TGCGCCAGCAGCCAAAAGAGGACAGGGGGAGAGCAGTACTTC
j_gene: TRBJ2-7
abundance: once
d_gene: TRBD1
v_gene: TRBV4-3